Listed below are T cell receptor beta chains from one sample, sequenced in a study of blood T cell repertoires in COVID-19. Only in-frame clones appear in the TCRdb table, and some are missing; sequencing was by immunoSEQ multiplex PCR. The sample lists about 150,000 clones, about 86% occurring once. Sequenced material: PBMCs or T cells enriched from blood (not recorded which). All receptors derive from a man in his forties or fifties who had recovered from COVID-19. Both conserved end residues are trimmed from each CDR3. Rows give clone size only sometimes, using once, few, many, or a class for an expanded clone.

size	J	V	CDR3
.	TRBJ2-7	TRBV15	ATSREQGPYEQY
once	TRBJ2-2	TRBV11-3	ASRYRLQDTGELF
.	TRBJ2-5	TRBV10-1	ASSPTGNWGETQY
.	TRBJ1-1	TRBV5-5	ASSVQGSTEAF
.	TRBJ1-1	TRBV27	ASKQGPGEAF
.	TRBJ1-2	TRBV9	ASSVGAGKESGYT
.	TRBJ1-3	TRBV5-4	ASSKTGDGSGNTIY
.	TRBJ1-1	TRBV13	ASSLGQNTEAF
many	TRBJ1-4	TRBV3-1/TRBV3-2	ASSQGGTDEKLF
.	TRBJ2-7	TRBV2	ASSDRLAGGEQY
.	TRBJ2-3	TRBV5-1	ASKVPGLTFSTQY
.	TRBJ1-3	TRBV30	AWSGGHSPGNTIY
once	TRBJ2-3	TRBV27	ASSLLTSSGTDTQY
few	TRBJ1-1	TRBV6-5	ASSPGQWATEAF
.	TRBJ2-2	TRBV19	ASNSPGTGGELF
few	TRBJ1-5	TRBV6-1	ASSEALGGKQPQH
.	TRBJ2-5	TRBV18	ASSLRDRAQETQY
.	TRBJ2-3	TRBV5-1	ASSLGSGGARGTDTQY
few	TRBJ2-2	TRBV2	ASSLMGQDLFLWDTGELF
once	TRBJ1-5	TRBV7-2	ASSAYRVENSNQPQH
.	TRBJ2-5	TRBV9	ASSVGGSQETQY
.	TRBJ1-2	TRBV12-3/TRBV12-4	ASSPANYGYT
.	TRBJ1-6	TRBV5-4	ASSLEPGGENSPLH
few	TRBJ1-4	TRBV4-3	ASSQDYGARRGEKLF
.	TRBJ1-1	TRBV3-1/TRBV3-2	ASRQDSFTEAF
.	TRBJ1-2	TRBV9	ASSARTTSPGLYGYT
.	TRBJ1-5	TRBV6-5	ASSYGQGANQPQH
few	TRBJ2-7	TRBV29-1	SVRLGQGWSEQY
.	TRBJ2-7	TRBV7-8	ASSLTGAYEQY
.	TRBJ2-2	TRBV29-1	SVGSGSGELF
.	TRBJ1-2	TRBV4-1	ASSQVGDRVGYT
.	TRBJ2-7	TRBV27	ASSSLAGGPYEQY
.	TRBJ2-3	TRBV7-2	ASTLSTDTQY
.	TRBJ2-4	TRBV4-2	ASSQPQGGGDIQY
.	TRBJ1-6	TRBV7-9	ASSFRPGGQGYNSPLH
.	TRBJ2-3	TRBV24-1	ATSVHCPDTQY
few	TRBJ1-5	TRBV2	ASKQGNSNQPQH
.	TRBJ2-1	TRBV19	ASSIDILAGADNEQF
few	TRBJ2-2	TRBV19	ASRDRLAGGPGPNTGELF
.	TRBJ2-2	TRBV7-9	ASSSPWGQGDTGELF
.	TRBJ1-2	TRBV11-2	ASSLPQAIYGYT
.	TRBJ2-2	TRBV29-1	SVATGRNTGELF
.	TRBJ2-7	TRBV11-2	ASSLLAGVEQY
.	TRBJ2-1	TRBV7-2	ASTLLAVNEQF
.	TRBJ1-1	TRBV25-1	ASGGPNTEAF
.	TRBJ1-1	TRBV14	ASSQAIQALRGTEAF